The 11 T cell receptor beta chains in this list originate from one sample, sequenced in a study of T cell responses to AZD1222 COVID-19 vaccine. Measured with immunoSEQ multiplex PCR; TCRdb has only the in-frame clones, and not every one. The sample comprises around 180,000 clones, around 87% of which are singletons, and approximately 6.9% rests with the top ten. Sequences were derived from peripheral blood, sampled on day 0 of AZD1222 vaccination. These receptor sequences come from an adult in good health.

The chain is built from TRBV5-1 and TRBJ1-3, with D perhaps matching TRBD1 (5 bases). The CDR3 has 15 amino acids. The germline V gene encodes CDR1 SGHRS and CDR2 YFSETQ. With 4 bases removed from V and 2 bases from J, the gap between germline ends came to 13 bases. The CDR3 protein is CASSPSGTTGNTIYF. The CDR3 DNA reads TGCGCCAGCAGCCCCTCCGGGACCACTGGAAACACCATATATTTT.

This clone was recorded a few times. The chain recombines TRBV5-5 with TRBJ1-2; TRBD1 might be the D (5 bases). Germline assignment: CDR1 SGHKS and CDR2 YYEKEE (reference sequence). Trimming removed 4 bases at V and 5 bases at J, with 18 bases between. CDR3 length: 15 residues. The CDR3 reads CASSPGQGLRYGYTF. As DNA, the CDR3 is TGTGCCAGCAGCCCCGGACAAGGCTTAAGATATGGCTACACCTTC.

The rearrangement joins TRBV28 to TRBJ2-5; possible D gene TRBD1, 5 bases. Germline V lookup: CDR1 MDHEN, CDR2 SYDVKM. The CDR3 is 15 amino acids. V lost 6 bases to trimming and J lost 3 bases, with 17 bases between them. Here the CDR3 reads CASREARETEETQYF. CDR3 sequence (DNA): TGTGCCAGCAGAGAAGCCAGGGAAACCGAAGAGACCCAGTACTTC.

V is TRBV7-3 and J is TRBJ2-3, with 8 bases lining up with TRBD1. CDR1 is SGHTA and CDR2 is FQGTGA in the germline V gene. The CDR3 runs 18 residues. Losses at the gene ends were 4 bases for V and 4 bases for J; bases not matched to a gene: 16. The CDR3 loop is CASSSMKTGAPGADTQYF. CDR3 nucleotides: TGTGCCAGCAGCTCGATGAAGACAGGGGCCCCGGGGGCAGATACGCAGTATTTT. Drawing the rest from reference TRBV7-3 and TRBJ2-3, the complete variable domain is GAGVSQTPSNKVTEKGKYVELRCDPISGHTALYWYRQSLGQGPEFLIYFQGTGAADDSGLPNDRFFAVRPEGSVSTLKIQRTERGDSAVYLCASSSMKTGAPGADTQYFGPGTRLTVL.

V and J are TRBV7-6 and TRBJ2-7; D possibly uses TRBD1 or TRBD2 (6 bases each). The CDR3 covers 15 residues. Germline V lookup: CDR1 SGHVS, CDR2 FNYEAQ. V lost 5 bases and J 4 bases, leaving 18 bases between the germline ends. CDR3 protein: CASSAEGGNRYEQYF. CDR3 nucleotides: TGTGCCAGCAGCGCAGAAGGGGGGAATCGGTACGAGCAGTACTTC.

J is TRBJ2-2 and V is TRBV5-4; D is unresolved. Trimming pared 1 base from V and 1 base from J, leaving 11 bases between. CDR3 length: 16 residues. Germline CDR1 is SGHNT and CDR2 is YYREEE (reference sequence). Written as DNA, the CDR3 is TGTGCCAGCAGCTTGCAAGGACGCCTGAACACCGGGGAGCTGTTTTTT. It is translated as CASSLQGRLNTGELFF.

The chain has TRBV7-2 and TRBJ2-7; D might be TRBD1 (6 bases). The germline V gene encodes CDR1 SGHTA and CDR2 FQGNSA. The CDR3 has 17 amino acids. V was pared by 5 bases and J by 2 bases, with 22 bases between. The CDR3 region is CASSPPPDRWSTYEQYF. The CDR3, as DNA: TGTGCCAGCAGCCCGCCCCCCGACAGGTGGTCAACCTACGAGCAGTACTTC.

Comments on this clone: The identical CDR3 is also encoded by other nucleotide sequences in the sample. This sequence joins TRBV6-5 and TRBJ1-4; tentatively, D is TRBD1 (6 bases). CDR3 length: 14 amino acids. Trimming stripped 6 bases from V and 2 bases from J, with 10 bases between. Germline V gene data show CDR1 as MNHEY and CDR2 as SVGAGI. In nucleotides, the CDR3 is TGTGCCAGCAGACGGACAGCGACTAATGAAAAACTGTTTTTT. Translated: CASRRTATNEKLFF.

The sample holds one count of this clone. This chain connects TRBV19 to TRBJ1-2, with D possibly matching TRBD1 (5 bases). The CDR3 is 15 residues long. Germline CDR1 and CDR2: LNHDA and SQIVND (reference sequence). With 5 bases removed from V and 2 bases from J, the gap between germline ends came to 15 bases. The CDR3 spells CASSLTAVLNYGYTF. The CDR3 region has the DNA TGTGCCAGTAGTTTGACAGCGGTGTTGAACTATGGCTACACCTTC.

In its sample, this clone was seen once. This sequence joins TRBV11-2 and TRBJ2-1; the D is unclear. In germline, CDR1 is SGHAT, CDR2 FQNNGV. V lost 5 bases to trimming and J lost 7 bases, with 9 bases between them. This CDR3 region has 12 residues. The DNA for the CDR3 is TGTGCCAGCAGCGTTCAAATAAATGAGCAGTTCTTC. The encoded protein is CASSVQINEQFF. Supplemented by reference TRBV11-2 and TRBJ2-1, the full variable domain reads EAGVAQSPRYKIIEKRQSVAFWCNPISGHATLYWYQQILGQGPKLLIQFQNNGVVDDSQLPKDRFSAERLKGVDSTLKIQPAKLEDSAVYLCASSVQINEQFFGPGTRLTVL.

The V gene is TRBV11-2, the J gene TRBJ2-5; 12 nucleotides align to TRBD2. V shed 5 bases, J shed 1 base, and the junction held 5 bases outside the gene matches. CDR3 size: 16 residues. The germline V gene has CDR1 SGHAT and CDR2 FQNNGV. CDR3 DNA sequence: TGTGCCAGCAGCGGTCGACTAGCGGGGGCCCAAGAGACCCAGTACTTC. It translates to CASSGRLAGAQETQYF.